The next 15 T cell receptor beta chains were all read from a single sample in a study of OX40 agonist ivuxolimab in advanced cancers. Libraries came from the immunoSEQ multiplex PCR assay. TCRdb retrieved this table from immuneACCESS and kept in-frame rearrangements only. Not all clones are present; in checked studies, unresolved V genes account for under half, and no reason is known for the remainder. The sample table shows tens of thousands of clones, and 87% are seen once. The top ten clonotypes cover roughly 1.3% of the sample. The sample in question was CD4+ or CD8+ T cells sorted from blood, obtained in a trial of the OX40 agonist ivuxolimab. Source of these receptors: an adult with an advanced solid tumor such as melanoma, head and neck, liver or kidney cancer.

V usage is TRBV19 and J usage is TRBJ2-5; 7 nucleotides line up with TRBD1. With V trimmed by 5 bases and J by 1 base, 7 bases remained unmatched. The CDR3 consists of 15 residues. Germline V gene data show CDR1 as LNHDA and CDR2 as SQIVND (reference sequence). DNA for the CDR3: TGTGCCAGTAGTCTTCCGGGACAGCGCCAAGAGACCCAGTACTTC. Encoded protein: CASSLPGQRQETQYF.

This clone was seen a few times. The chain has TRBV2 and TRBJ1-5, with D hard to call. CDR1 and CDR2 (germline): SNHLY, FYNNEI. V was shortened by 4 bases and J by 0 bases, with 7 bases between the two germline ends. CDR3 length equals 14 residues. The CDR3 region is CASSVLDSNQPQHF. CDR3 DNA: TGTGCCAGCAGTGTACTAGATAGCAATCAGCCCCAGCATTTT.

The CDR3 loop reads CASRPGQGSDYGYTF. In DNA, the CDR3 is TGTGCCAGCAGACCCGGACAGGGGTCGGACTATGGCTACACCTTC. The chain has TRBV6-6 and TRBJ1-2; TRBD1 aligns across 9 bases. V dropped 6 bases and J dropped 3; count of bases not matched to a gene: 8. CDR1 and CDR2 from the germline V gene are MNHNY and SVGAGI (reference sequence). This CDR3 has 15 residues.

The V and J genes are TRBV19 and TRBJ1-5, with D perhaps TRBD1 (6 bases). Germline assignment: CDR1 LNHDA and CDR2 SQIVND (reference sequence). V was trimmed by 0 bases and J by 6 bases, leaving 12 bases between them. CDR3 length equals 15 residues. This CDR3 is CASSIDGGAGQPQHF. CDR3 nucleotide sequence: TGTGCCAGTAGTATAGACGGGGGCGCGGGTCAGCCCCAGCATTTT. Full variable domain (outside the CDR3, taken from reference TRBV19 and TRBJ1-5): DGGITQSPKYLFRKEGQNVTLSCEQNLNHDAMYWYRQDPGQGLRLIYYSQIVNDFQKGDIAEGYSVSREKKESFPLTVTSAQKNPTAFYLCASSIDGGAGQPQHFGDGTRLSIL.

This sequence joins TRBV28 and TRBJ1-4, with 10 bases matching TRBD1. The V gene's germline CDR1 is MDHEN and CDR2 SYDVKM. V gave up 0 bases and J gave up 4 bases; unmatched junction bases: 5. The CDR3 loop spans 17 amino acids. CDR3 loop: CASSLWSGQGINEKLFF. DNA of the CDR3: TGTGCCAGCAGTTTATGGTCGGGACAGGGGATTAATGAAAAACTGTTTTTT.

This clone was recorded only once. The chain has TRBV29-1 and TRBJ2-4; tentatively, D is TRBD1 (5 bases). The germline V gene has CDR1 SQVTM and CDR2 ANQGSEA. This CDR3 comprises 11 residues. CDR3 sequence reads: CGAVAKNIQYF. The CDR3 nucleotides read TGCGGGGCGGTAGCCAAAAACATTCAGTACTTC.

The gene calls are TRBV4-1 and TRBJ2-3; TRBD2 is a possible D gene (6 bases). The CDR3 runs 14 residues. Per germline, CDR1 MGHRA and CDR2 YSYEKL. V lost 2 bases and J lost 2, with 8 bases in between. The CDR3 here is CASSQSDYTDTQYF. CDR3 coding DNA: TGCGCCAGCAGCCAATCGGACTACACAGATACGCAGTATTTT.

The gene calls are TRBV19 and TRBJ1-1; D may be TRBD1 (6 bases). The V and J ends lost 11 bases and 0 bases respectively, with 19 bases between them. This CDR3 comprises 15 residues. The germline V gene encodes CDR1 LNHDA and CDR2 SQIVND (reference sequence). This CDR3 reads CASKGGAAMNTEAFF. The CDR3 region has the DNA TGTGCCTCCAAGGGGGGGGCAGCAATGAACACTGAAGCTTTCTTT.

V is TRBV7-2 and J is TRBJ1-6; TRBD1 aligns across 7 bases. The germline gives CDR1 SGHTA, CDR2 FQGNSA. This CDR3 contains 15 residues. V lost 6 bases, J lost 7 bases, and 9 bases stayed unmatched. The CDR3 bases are TGTGCCAGCAGAGATCAAACAGGGGCGAATTCACCCCTCCACTTT. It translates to CASRDQTGANSPLHF.

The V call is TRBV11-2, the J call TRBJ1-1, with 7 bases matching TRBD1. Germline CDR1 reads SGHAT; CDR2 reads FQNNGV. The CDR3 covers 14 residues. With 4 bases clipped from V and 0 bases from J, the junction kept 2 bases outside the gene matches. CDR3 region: CASSSGQMNTEAFF. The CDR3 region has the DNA TGTGCCAGCAGCTCGGGACAGATGAACACTGAAGCTTTCTTT.

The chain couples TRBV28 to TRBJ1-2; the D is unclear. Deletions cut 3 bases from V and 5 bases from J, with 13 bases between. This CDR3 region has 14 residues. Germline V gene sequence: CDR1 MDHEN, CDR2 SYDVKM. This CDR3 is CASSLPPVGYGYTF. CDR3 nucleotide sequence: TGTGCCAGCAGTTTGCCCCCCGTGGGGTATGGCTACACCTTC.

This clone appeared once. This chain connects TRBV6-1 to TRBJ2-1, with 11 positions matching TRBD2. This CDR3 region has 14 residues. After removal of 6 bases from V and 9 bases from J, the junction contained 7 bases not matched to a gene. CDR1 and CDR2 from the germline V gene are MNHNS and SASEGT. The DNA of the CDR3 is TGTGCCAGCAGGGTTAGCGGGGGGGCCACTGAGCAGTTCTTC. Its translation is CASRVSGGATEQFF.

The CDR3: CASSLTGELYEQYF. Here the CDR3 DNA reads TGTGCCAGCAGCTTAACGGGAGAGCTCTACGAGCAGTACTTC. This chain joins TRBV7-9 and TRBJ2-7; D perhaps matches TRBD2 (6 bases). This CDR3 is built from 14 residues. Germline V gives CDR1 SEHNR, CDR2 FQNEAQ (reference sequence). V was clipped by 2 bases and J by 3 bases, with 11 bases between them.

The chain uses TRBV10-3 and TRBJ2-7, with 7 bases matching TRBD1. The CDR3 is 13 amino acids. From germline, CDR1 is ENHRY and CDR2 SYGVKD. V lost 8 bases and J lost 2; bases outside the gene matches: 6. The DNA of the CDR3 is TGTGCCATCTCCCGGGACAGACCCTACGAGCAGTACTTC. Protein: CAISRDRPYEQYF.

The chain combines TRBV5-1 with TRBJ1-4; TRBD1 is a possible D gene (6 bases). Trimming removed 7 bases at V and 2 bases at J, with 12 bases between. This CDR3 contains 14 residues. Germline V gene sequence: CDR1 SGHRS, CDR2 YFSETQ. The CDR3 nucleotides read TGCGCCAGCGCGGAGGGGGACACTAATGAAAAACTGTTTTTT. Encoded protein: CASAEGDTNEKLFF.